A single T cell receptor (beta chain) is shown here with its context. The CDR3 consists of 13 residues. Germline values: CDR1 LNHDA, CDR2 SQIVND (reference sequence). The germline V and J ends were trimmed by 11 bases and 7 bases, with 15 bases remaining between them. The repertoire was sequenced with immunoSEQ multiplex PCR; TCRdb's copy has only in-frame clones and lacks some. This table has 80,000 or so clones, about 98% appearing once. This specimen belongs to a study of technical replicates of blood from a few donors. The chain combines TRBV19 with TRBJ1-6; no clear D gene. The sequencing sample was made of T cells isolated from PBMCs. The sequence derives from a human donor in good health. CDR3 sequence: CASNPHPNSPLHF. In DNA form, the CDR3 reads TGTGCCTCTAATCCTCACCCGAATTCACCCCTCCACTTT.